The 25 T cell receptor beta chains given below trace back to one sample, sequenced in a study of patients and donors after allogeneic stem cell transplantation. Using its own MiXCR run on the RT-PCR reads, TCRdb lists one record per CDR3 protein. Of roughly 940,000 distinct CDR3 sequences listed, 18% are singletons. Sequenced material: blood, either unsorted or a sorted T cell fraction (not recorded which). The receptors originated from a human donor who was either an allogeneic HSCT recipient or a stem cell or donor lymphocyte infusion donor (not recorded which). It is not recorded whose cells these are; they may come from a transplant donor.

The V call is TRBV20-1, the J call TRBJ2-7, with 10 bases matching TRBD2. CDR3 length: 14 residues. Trimming took 6 bases from V and 2 from J; bases not matched to a gene: 7. The germline CDR1 and CDR2 sequences are DFQATT and SNEGSKA (reference sequence). The CDR3 DNA reads TGCAGTGCCATTACTAGCGGGGCCGCCTACGAGCAGTACTTC. This encodes CSAITSGAAYEQYF.

The genes are TRBV7-2 and TRBJ2-3, with a possible D match to TRBD1 (6 bases). Germline CDR1 SGHTA, CDR2 FQGNSA. Trimming pared 0 bases from V and 0 bases from J, leaving 7 bases between. This CDR3 region has 15 residues. The CDR3 protein is CASSLAGHSTDTQYF. In nucleotides, the CDR3 is TGTGCCAGCAGCTTAGCGGGACATAGCACAGATACGCAGTATTTT.

The gene calls are TRBV30 and TRBJ2-5; D is possibly TRBD2 (6 bases). CDR1 is GTSNPN and CDR2 is SVGIG in the germline V gene (reference sequence). Trimming took 5 bases from V and 1 from J, leaving 8 bases between them. CDR3 length: 12 amino acids. CDR3 loop: CAWGDFQETQYF. The DNA of the CDR3 is TGTGCCTGGGGGGACTTCCAAGAGACCCAGTACTTC.

In this sample, this clonotype turned up a few times. The chain carries TRBV11-2 and TRBJ1-1; D remains ambiguous. This CDR3 has 13 amino acids. The V and J ends lost 5 bases and 6 bases respectively, with 13 bases between them. Germline values: CDR1 SGHAT, CDR2 FQNNGV. The CDR3 nucleotides are TGTGCCAGCAGCCTAAACGCCGCGCCTGAAGCTTTCTTT. This encodes CASSLNAAPEAFF.

This clonotype was seen more than once but under ten times. The chain employs TRBV7-2 and TRBJ1-2; the D gene is possibly TRBD1 (6 bases). The length of the CDR3 is 13 residues. Germline V gene data show CDR1 as SGHTA and CDR2 as FQGNSA. With 1 base removed from V and 8 bases from J, the gap between germline ends came to 11 bases. CDR3 sequence: CASSLGGQRGYTF. For the CDR3, the DNA is TGTGCCAGCAGCTTAGGGGGACAACGCGGCTACACCTTC.

The CDR3 nucleotides read TGTGCCAGCAGCCGCACCGGTTCCACAATTTATAGCAATCAGCCCCAGCATTTT. As protein: CASSRTGSTIYSNQPQHF. The V and J genes are TRBV7-8 and TRBJ1-5; D gene uncertain. Trimming left V 5 bases short and J 0 bases short, with 20 bases between. The germline V gene encodes CDR1 SGHVS and CDR2 FQNEAQ. The CDR3 loop spans 18 amino acids.

Ten or more counts support this clonotype. This sequence joins TRBV2 and TRBJ2-2, with 8 bases aligning to TRBD1. There are 16 residues in the CDR3. Germline CDR1 and CDR2: SNHLY and FYNNEI. V lost 5 bases to trimming and J lost 0 bases; unmatched junction nucleotides: 5. This CDR3 reads CASSYGQGANTGELFF. The CDR3 coding sequence is TGTGCCAGCAGTTACGGACAGGGCGCGAACACCGGGGAGCTGTTTTTT.

This chain links TRBV7-8 with TRBJ1-1; no firm D call. This CDR3 has 13 amino acids. Between the trimmed V and J ends, which lost 5 bases and 4 bases, there was a span of 11 bases. Germline loops: CDR1 SGHVS, CDR2 FQNEAQ. CDR3 loop: CASSPTSGTEAFF. The CDR3 DNA reads TGTGCCAGCAGCCCTACTTCGGGCACTGAAGCTTTCTTT.

This chain links TRBV21-1 with TRBJ2-7; the table's D call, TRBD2, was not checked against the DNA. TRBV21-1 is tagged as a pseudogene. This CDR3 region has 15 residues. The CDR3 DNA sequence: TGTGCCAGCAGTAAAACCGGGACTAGCTCCTACGAGCAGTACTTC. It encodes CASSKTGTSSYEQYF.

The chain employs TRBV10-2 and TRBJ1-1, with 9 bases matching TRBD1. This CDR3 is 15 amino acids long. V was clipped by 8 bases and J by 1 base; unmatched bases: 8. Germline CDR1 WSHSY, CDR2 SAAADI. The CDR3 loop reads CASGNRGPKNTEAFF. DNA of the CDR3: TGCGCCAGCGGCAACAGGGGGCCTAAGAACACTGAAGCTTTCTTT.

This clonotype appeared a few times. The genes are TRBV7-2 and TRBJ1-2; 7 bases are a match to TRBD1. Germline V gene sequence: CDR1 SGHTA, CDR2 FQGNSA. The junction had 4 bases not matched to a gene; V was cut back by 6 bases and J by 0 bases. The CDR3 is 14 amino acids. The CDR3 is CASSTDRPNYGYTF. CDR3 bases: TGTGCCAGCAGTACGGACAGGCCTAACTATGGCTACACCTTC.

Note on this clonotype: One end of the junction is discordant with germline, which a read error may explain. This sequence joins TRBV7-2 and TRBJ2-3; TRBD1 aligns across 10 bases. Germline V gene data show CDR1 as SGHTA and CDR2 as FQGNSA. The CDR3 loop spans 12 amino acids. The CDR3 is CASSIGDRGKHF. CDR3 DNA: TGTGCCAGCAGCATAGGGGACAGGGGTAAACATTTT.

This clonotype turned up a few times. This chain links TRBV7-9 with TRBJ1-3; no definite D call. There are 16 residues in the CDR3. Trimming left V 2 bases short and J 4 bases short, with 15 bases between. In germline, CDR1 is SEHNR, CDR2 FQNEAQ (reference sequence). The CDR3 protein is CASSLLRPTVGNTIYF. DNA for the CDR3: TGTGCCAGCAGCTTACTCCGCCCGACGGTCGGAAACACCATATATTTT.

V gene TRBV6-5 combines with J gene TRBJ2-7; no definite D call. The V gene lost 2 bases and the J gene lost 7 bases, with 12 bases spanning the gap. The CDR3 totals 13 residues. Germline V gene data show CDR1 as MNHEY and CDR2 as SVGAGI. For the CDR3, the DNA is TGTGCCAGCAGTTACGCAGATCCCGGGGAGCAGTACTTC. This encodes CASSYADPGEQYF.

This chain uses TRBV7-3 with TRBJ2-1, with a possible D match to TRBD2 (6 bases). The CDR3 loop spans 14 amino acids. The ends were cut back, 4 bases at V and 9 bases at J, with 16 bases in the middle. Looked up from germline, CDR1 is SGHTA and CDR2 is FQGTGA. In DNA form, the CDR3 reads TGTGCCAGCAGCTCATCCGGGACTTGGCCTGAGCAGTTCTTC. Translated, it gives CASSSSGTWPEQFF.

The chain carries TRBV5-1 and TRBJ1-2, with D perhaps TRBD1 (6 bases). V was clipped by 4 bases and J by 6 bases, with 16 bases between them. This CDR3 has 14 amino acids. Germline V CDR1 and CDR2: SGHRS, YFSETQ. CDR3 sequence reads: CASSRDTTTDGYTF. Here the CDR3 DNA reads TGCGCCAGCAGCCGGGACACCACGACCGATGGCTACACCTTC.

This clonotype was counted ten times or more. The chain combines TRBV2 with TRBJ2-5; no clear D gene. Trimming stripped 2 bases from V and 3 bases from J, with 4 bases between. The germline CDR1 and CDR2 sequences are SNHLY and FYNNEI. CDR3 length: 12 amino acids. The CDR3 loop reads CASSEREETQYF. DNA of the CDR3: TGTGCCAGCAGTGAAAGGGAAGAGACCCAGTACTTC. Complete variable domain (other parts from reference TRBV2 and TRBJ2-5): EPEVTQTPSHQVTQMGQEVILRCVPISNHLYFYWYRQILGQKVEFLVSFYNNEISEKSEIFDDQFSVERPDGSNFTLKIRSTKLEDSAMYFCASSEREETQYFGPGTRLLVL.

This clonotype was seen a few times. The V gene is TRBV30, the J gene TRBJ1-2, with a weak D call TRBD1 (5 bases). Germline V lookup: CDR1 GTSNPN, CDR2 SVGIG (reference sequence). The CDR3 consists of 14 residues. V lost 1 base to trimming and J lost 4 bases, with 13 bases between them. CDR3 sequence reads: CAWSEQGTPYGYTF. The CDR3 nucleotides read TGTGCCTGGAGTGAGCAGGGAACCCCCTATGGCTACACCTTC.

The chain links TRBV29-1 to TRBJ1-1, with D unresolved. V was pared by 7 bases and J by 4 bases, with 13 bases between. Germline CDR1 is SQVTM and CDR2 is ANQGSEA. This CDR3 comprises 12 residues. The CDR3 region is CSATELGTEAFF. The CDR3 DNA follows: TGCAGCGCGACCGAGTTGGGCACTGAAGCTTTCTTT.

The rearrangement joins TRBV18 to TRBJ1-2; D perhaps matches TRBD1 (5 bases). V lost 0 bases and J 1 base, leaving 12 bases between the germline ends. The germline gives CDR1 KGHSH, CDR2 LQKENI. The CDR3 runs to 16 residues. The CDR3 sequence is CASSPPGPRNNYGYTF. The CDR3 coding sequence is TGTGCCAGCTCACCACCGGGGCCGCGCAATAACTATGGCTACACCTTC.

This clonotype was detected only a few times. The J gene is TRBJ1-1, the V gene TRBV29-1; no clear D gene. Germline CDR1 SQVTM, CDR2 ANQGSEA. The CDR3 runs 12 residues. V lost 7 bases and J lost 0, with 9 bases in between. Written as DNA, the CDR3 is TGCAGCGCGGACCGAGTGAACACTGAAGCTTTCTTT. It translates to CSADRVNTEAFF.

This clonotype has more than one count but fewer than ten. The chain links TRBV20-1 to TRBJ2-7; 8 bases map to TRBD2. The CDR3 covers 14 residues. Germline CDR1 is DFQATT and CDR2 is SNEGSKA (reference sequence). The V and J ends lost 6 bases and 3 bases, in that order; junction bases with no gene match: 10. The CDR3 here is CSAPFSGVDYEQYF. In nucleotides, the CDR3 is TGCAGTGCCCCCTTTAGCGGGGTCGACTACGAGCAGTACTTC.

This sequence joins TRBV6-2 or TRBV6-3 and TRBJ2-5; the D call may be TRBD1 or TRBD2 (5 bases each). The CDR3 sequence is 14 residues long. Germline values: CDR1 MNHEY, CDR2 SVGEGT. The ends were cut back, 5 bases at V and 2 bases at J, with 12 bases in the middle. CDR3: CASSGRDGQETQYF. The DNA for the CDR3 is TGTGCCAGCAGTGGCCGGGACGGACAAGAGACCCAGTACTTC.

This sequence joins TRBV6-2 or TRBV6-3 and TRBJ1-3; unclear D gene. This CDR3 is 17 amino acids long. Deletions cut 0 bases from V and 1 base from J, with 13 bases between. Germline lookup yields CDR1 MNHEY and CDR2 SVGEGT. As DNA, the CDR3 is TGTGCCAGCAGTTACTCGGTCGGAGAGAGGTCTGGAAACACCATATATTTT. Protein product: CASSYSVGERSGNTIYF.

This clonotype turned up a few times. The gene calls are TRBV6-5 and TRBJ2-7; TRBD1 matches 8 bases. The CDR3 has 15 amino acids. Germline CDR1 is MNHEY and CDR2 is SVGAGI. Losses at the gene ends were 2 bases for V and 4 bases for J; bases not matched to a gene: 7. CDR3 protein: CASSYTRDRTYEQYF. The CDR3 DNA follows: TGTGCCAGCAGTTACACCCGGGACAGGACTTACGAGCAGTACTTC.